This paragraph reports one T cell receptor beta chain. The antigen remains unidentified. This sample stems from a study of T cell responses to AZD1222 COVID-19 vaccine. General observations from the study: Vaccination with two AZD1222 doses was followed by a rise in Spike-specific TCR breadth and depth. Clonal diversity may have been underestimated, and the donors were mostly white British, with more females than males. Sampling that yielded the repertoires occurred only after the peak T cell response. Close to half of spike-specific TCRs reportedly recognize unmutated variant regions.

Libraries were prepared by immunoSEQ multiplex PCR; TCRdb keeps only in-frame clonotypes and omits some of them. The sample gives more than 95,000 clones, about 89% of which show up once; around 7.1% is in the top ten. Germline assignment: CDR1 WNHNN and CDR2 SYGVQD (reference sequence). V dropped 3 bases and J dropped 2 bases, with 9 bases sitting between them. The CDR3 runs to 14 residues. This receptor was identified in an adult who received the AZD1222 COVID-19 vaccine. The sample in question was peripheral blood, obtained 28 days after the second AZD1222 dose. The chain combines TRBV10-1 with TRBJ2-3; D remains ambiguous. The DNA of the CDR3 is TGCGCCAGCAGTGACATGCGGCTCACAGATACGCAGTATTTT. Its protein is CASSDMRLTDTQYF.